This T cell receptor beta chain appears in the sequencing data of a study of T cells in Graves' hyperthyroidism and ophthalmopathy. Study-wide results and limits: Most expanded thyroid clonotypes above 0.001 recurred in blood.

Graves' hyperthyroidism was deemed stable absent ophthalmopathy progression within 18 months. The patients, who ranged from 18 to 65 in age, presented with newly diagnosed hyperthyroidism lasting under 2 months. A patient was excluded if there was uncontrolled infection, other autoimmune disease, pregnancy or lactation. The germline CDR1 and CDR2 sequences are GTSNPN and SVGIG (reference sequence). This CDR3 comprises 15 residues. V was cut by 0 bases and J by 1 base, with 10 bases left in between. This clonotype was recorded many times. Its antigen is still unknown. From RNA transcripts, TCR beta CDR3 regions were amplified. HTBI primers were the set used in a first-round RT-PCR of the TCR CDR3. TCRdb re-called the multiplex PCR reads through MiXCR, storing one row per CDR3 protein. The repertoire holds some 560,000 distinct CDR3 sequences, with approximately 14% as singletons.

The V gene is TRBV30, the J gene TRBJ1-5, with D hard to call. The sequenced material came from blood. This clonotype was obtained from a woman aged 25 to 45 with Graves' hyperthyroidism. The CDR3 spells CAWSVRAGSNQPQHF. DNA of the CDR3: TGTGCCTGGAGTGTACGGGCGGGAAGCAATCAGCCCCAGCATTTT.